The TCR beta chain described here comes from a study of cytomegalovirus exposure and HLA in healthy donors. Whole-study results and caveats: Sequencing depth across donors, presence/absence analyses assumed, was roughly uniform. Follow-up analysis later connected one missense variant in DCLRE1C with trimming of TCR beta V- and J-genes.

From germline, CDR1 is MGHRA and CDR2 YSYEKL. This CDR3 contains 15 residues. The V end lost 1 base, the J end lost 0 bases, and 9 bases lay between the germline ends. In the case of this clone: No antigen is known for it.

It was with 60 Vbeta and 13 Jbeta primers that the PCR ran. Profiled with immunoSEQ multiplex PCR; TCRdb holds only in-frame clones, not every one. This sample contains some 110,000 clones. The specimen was PBMCs. This TCR was recovered from a man between 35 and 55 years old in good health and CMV-seropositive. This chain links TRBV4-1 with TRBJ1-1; D might be TRBD1 (6 bases). The CDR3 loop is CASSQATGLNTEAFF. Written as DNA, the CDR3 is TGCGCCAGCAGCCAAGCGACAGGCCTGAACACTGAAGCTTTCTTT.